Following are 2 T cell receptor beta chains from one sample sequenced in a study of blood T cell repertoires in COVID-19. Generated by immunoSEQ multiplex PCR, the TCRdb table keeps only in-frame clones and is missing some. The sample has more than 200,000 clones; 84% are singletons. Sequencing was performed on peripheral blood. Receptors originate from an elderly woman with COVID-19, enrolled during active disease.

The V call is TRBV7-8, the J call TRBJ2-3; TRBD2 matches 9 bases. Germline CDR1 reads SGHVS; CDR2 reads FQNEAQ. The CDR3 sequence is 15 residues long. V dropped 2 bases and J dropped 5; count of bases not matched to a gene: 5. The CDR3 region has the DNA TGTGCCAGCAGCTTACGGGAGCGGGGGGTAGATACGCAGTATTTT. Translation gives CASSLRERGVDTQYF.

The V call is TRBV28, the J call TRBJ1-1, with a possible D match to TRBD1 (5 bases). This CDR3 region has 13 residues. Germline CDR1 reads MDHEN; CDR2 reads SYDVKM. The germline V and J ends were trimmed by 3 bases and 7 bases, with 12 bases remaining between them. The CDR3 nucleotides read TGTGCCAGCAGTTTTCGCAGGGAAGTTGAAGCTTTCTTT. It specifies CASSFRREVEAFF.